The 25 T cell receptor beta chains in this list originate from one sample, sequenced in a study of cytomegalovirus exposure and HLA in healthy donors. Primers included in the PCR were 60 Vbeta and 13 Jbeta primers. Assay used: immunoSEQ multiplex PCR; TCRdb lists only in-frame clones, some missing. This table has about 110,000 clones, 77% appearing once. The specimen was PBMCs. The receptors were sampled from a human donor in good health.

The V gene is TRBV18, the J gene TRBJ1-4; D gene ambiguous. Germline V gives CDR1 KGHSH, CDR2 LQKENI. The CDR3 runs 16 residues. Trimming took 2 bases from V and 2 from J, leaving 12 bases between them. The CDR3 nucleotides are TGTGCCAGCTCACCATTCGTGGGCAAGACTAATGAAAAACTGTTTTTT. The encoded protein is CASSPFVGKTNEKLFF.

The chain joins TRBV5-4 to TRBJ1-1, with 8 nucleotides matching TRBD1. The junction had 10 bases not matched to a gene; V was cut back by 0 bases and J by 6 bases. CDR1 is SGHNT, CDR2 YYREEE, per germline (reference sequence). The CDR3 is 16 residues long. The CDR3 nucleotides read TGTGCCAGCAGCTTGGGCCAGGGGGCCGTGAAGGCTGAAGCTTTCTTT. It translates to CASSLGQGAVKAEAFF.

The CDR3 nucleotides are TGTGCCAGCAGTGAGGGTCCAGGGGGTACCTACGAGCAGTACTTC. Its translation is CASSEGPGGTYEQYF. The rearrangement links TRBV2 to TRBJ2-7, with TRBD1 identical over 7 bases. The CDR3 length is 15 residues. The V gene end was trimmed by 3 bases and the J gene end by 2 bases; junction bases not matched to a gene: 7. Germline V gene sequence: CDR1 SNHLY, CDR2 FYNNEI.

There are a few counts of this clone. The gene calls are TRBV5-6 and TRBJ2-3, with D possibly TRBD1 on 5 matching bases. This CDR3 contains 15 residues. Trimming removed 4 bases from V and 0 bases from J, with 12 bases in between. Germline CDR1 is SGHDT and CDR2 is YYEEEE. The CDR3 nucleotides read TGTGCCAGCAGCGCGGACACCTTTAGCACAGATACGCAGTATTTT. It specifies CASSADTFSTDTQYF. Supplemented by reference TRBV5-6 and TRBJ2-3, the full variable domain reads DAGVTQSPTHLIKTRGQQVTLRCSPKSGHDTVSWYQQALGQGPQFIFQYYEEEERQRGNFPDRFSGHQFPNYSSELNVNALLLGDSALYLCASSADTFSTDTQYFGPGTRLTVL.

This sequence joins TRBV18 and TRBJ2-7; 7 bases are shared with TRBD1. With 3 bases clipped from V and 2 bases from J, the junction kept 4 bases outside the gene matches. Per germline, CDR1 KGHSH and CDR2 LQKENI. The CDR3 is 14 amino acids. CDR3 bases: TGTGCCAGCTCACCGGGACAGACAACCTACGAGCAGTACTTC. Encoded protein: CASSPGQTTYEQYF.

The chain carries TRBV6-5 and TRBJ1-6, with 8 bases aligning to TRBD1. V lost 0 bases, J lost 6 bases, and 4 bases stayed unmatched. Germline lookup yields CDR1 MNHEY and CDR2 SVGAGI. This CDR3 spans 16 amino acids. The CDR3 is CASSYSTGVGNSPLHF. The CDR3 DNA follows: TGTGCCAGCAGTTACTCGACAGGGGTGGGTAATTCACCCCTCCACTTT.

This clone appeared a single time. The chain carries TRBV4-1 and TRBJ2-7; the D gene is possibly TRBD2 (6 bases). Trimming cost V 2 bases and J 5 bases, with 16 bases left between them. Germline assignment: CDR1 MGHRA and CDR2 YSYEKL. The CDR3 runs 15 residues. CDR3 amino acids: CASSQHVGGVNEQYF. The CDR3 DNA reads TGCGCCAGCAGCCAACATGTGGGAGGAGTCAACGAGCAGTACTTC.

The genes are TRBV7-9 and TRBJ2-3; no clear D. Germline V gene data show CDR1 as SEHNR and CDR2 as FQNEAQ (reference sequence). The V end was cut by 3 bases, the J end by 5 bases, with 12 bases between. The CDR3 contains 14 residues. The CDR3 loop is CASSLELGVDTQYF. The CDR3 DNA follows: TGTGCCAGCAGCTTGGAGCTAGGCGTAGATACGCAGTATTTT. Combining the CDR3 with reference TRBV7-9 and TRBJ2-3 gives the whole variable domain DTGVSQNPRHKITKRGQNVTFRCDPISEHNRLYWYRQTLGQGPEFLTYFQNEAQLEKSRLLSDRFSAERPKGSFSTLEIQRTEQGDSAMYLCASSLELGVDTQYFGPGTRLTVL.

The CDR3 protein is CASSPTGPSNQPQHF. CDR3 in DNA: TGTGCCAGCTCCCCAACAGGGCCAAGCAATCAGCCCCAGCATTTT. This chain connects TRBV18 to TRBJ1-5; perhaps TRBD1 as D (6 bases). V lost 6 bases, J lost 1 base, and 13 bases lay in between. The CDR3 loop spans 15 amino acids. The germline CDR1 and CDR2 sequences are KGHSH and LQKENI.

J is TRBJ1-1 and V is TRBV9; the match to TRBD1 covers 8 bases. CDR3 length: 15 residues. With 4 bases clipped from V and 5 bases from J, the junction kept 10 bases outside the gene matches. The germline V gene encodes CDR1 SGDLS and CDR2 YYNGEE. CDR3 coding DNA: TGTGCCAGCAGCCTTACAGGACAGGGCGATACTGAAGCTTTCTTT. Translation gives CASSLTGQGDTEAFF.

The V call is TRBV5-1, the J call TRBJ2-6; 8 nucleotides agree with TRBD1. The V and J ends lost 7 bases and 1 base, in that order; junction bases with no gene match: 4. The CDR3 sequence is 15 residues long. CDR1 is SGHRS and CDR2 is YFSETQ in the germline V gene. CDR3 nucleotide sequence: TGCGCCAGCGGACAGGGATCATCTGGGGCCAACGTCCTGACTTTC. Translation: CASGQGSSGANVLTF. Based on the CDR3 plus reference TRBV5-1 and TRBJ2-6, the full variable domain is KAGVTQTPRYLIKTRGQQVTLSCSPISGHRSVSWYQQTPGQGLQFLFEYFSETQRNKGNFPGRFSGRQFSNSRSEMNVSTLELGDSALYLCASGQGSSGANVLTFGAGSRLTVL.

The chain couples TRBV19 to TRBJ2-7, with 9 bases that match TRBD1. V shed 6 bases and J 4 bases; nucleotides not matched to a gene: 10. This CDR3 comprises 15 residues. The germline V gene encodes CDR1 LNHDA and CDR2 SQIVND (reference sequence). CDR3 sequence (DNA): TGTGCCAGTAGGGGACGGACAGGGGTCGGGTACGAGCAGTACTTC. Protein sequence: CASRGRTGVGYEQYF. The variable domain in full, completed from reference TRBV19 and TRBJ2-7, reads DGGITQSPKYLFRKEGQNVTLSCEQNLNHDAMYWYRQDPGQGLRLIYYSQIVNDFQKGDIAEGYSVSREKKESFPLTVTSAQKNPTAFYLCASRGRTGVGYEQYFGPGTRLTVT.

The V call is TRBV6-5, the J call TRBJ2-2, with 7 positions matching TRBD1. V dropped 6 bases and J dropped 5; count of bases not matched to a gene: 9. The CDR3 totals 15 residues. From germline, CDR1 is MNHEY and CDR2 SVGAGI. The DNA for the CDR3 is TGTGCCAGCAGGACCGGGACAGCTTCAACCGGGGAGCTGTTTTTT. Protein: CASRTGTASTGELFF.

The chain has TRBV6-1 and TRBJ2-6, with D perhaps TRBD1 (6 bases). This CDR3 has 15 residues. Germline-derived CDR1 and CDR2 are MNHNS and SASEGT. V lost 2 bases and J 1 base, leaving 6 bases between the germline ends. CDR3 sequence: CASSEQGSGANVLTF. DNA of the CDR3: TGTGCCAGCAGTGAACAGGGGTCTGGGGCCAACGTCCTGACTTTC.

V is TRBV4-2 and J is TRBJ2-7; tentatively, D is TRBD1 (6 bases). Between the trimmed V and J ends, which lost 0 bases and 2 bases, there was a span of 11 bases. CDR3 length: 15 residues. CDR1 and CDR2 (germline): LGHNA, YNFKEQ. The CDR3 loop is CASSQDQGSPYEQYF. DNA for the CDR3: TGTGCCAGCAGCCAAGATCAGGGGTCTCCCTACGAGCAGTACTTC.

The chain recombines TRBV28 with TRBJ1-4; 7 nucleotides agree with TRBD1. Germline CDR1 is MDHEN and CDR2 is SYDVKM. CDR3 size: 16 residues. Unmatched junction bases numbered 13, after V lost 5 bases and J lost 7 bases. CDR3 amino acids: CASSPQRGRWGEKLFF. CDR3 bases: TGTGCCAGCAGTCCGCAAAGGGGGCGATGGGGTGAAAAACTGTTTTTT. The full variable domain, with the rest looked up from reference TRBV28 and TRBJ1-4, is DVKVTQSSRYLVKRTGEKVFLECVQDMDHENMFWYRQDPGLGLRLIYFSYDVKMKEKGDIPEGYSVSREKKERFSLILESASTNQTSMYLCASSPQRGRWGEKLFFGSGTQLSVL.

This chain joins TRBV27 and TRBJ1-4, with TRBD1 matching 7 bases. CDR1 MNHEY and CDR2 SMNVEV come from the germline V gene (reference sequence). The CDR3 length is 15 residues. Trimming cost V 3 bases and J 7 bases; bases outside gene matches: 8. CDR3: CASSFNQGVGEKLFF. Here the CDR3 DNA reads TGTGCCAGCAGTTTCAATCAGGGGGTGGGTGAAAAACTGTTTTTT.

The chain has TRBV7-9 and TRBJ2-7; TRBD2 matches at 10 bases. Looked up from germline, CDR1 is SEHNR and CDR2 is FQNEAQ (reference sequence). V dropped 5 bases and J dropped 3; count of bases not matched to a gene: 10. The CDR3 totals 16 residues. The CDR3 DNA reads TGTGCCAGCAGCCCCTCGGGGCTAGCGGGAGTCTACGAGCAGTACTTC. This codes for CASSPSGLAGVYEQYF.

Points on this clone: In the same sample, other DNA sequences code for this CDR3. The chain has TRBV9 and TRBJ2-7, with D perhaps matching TRBD2 (5 bases). The ends were cut back, 0 bases at V and 0 bases at J, with 7 bases in the middle. Germline V gives CDR1 SGDLS, CDR2 YYNGEE. The CDR3 length is 14 residues. CDR3 DNA: TGTGCCAGCAGCGTAGGCGGGCTCTCCTACGAGCAGTACTTC. Translating gives CASSVGGLSYEQYF.

This clone appeared once. The CDR3 nucleotides are TGCGCCAGCAGCCTTAGCACCGGGACACAATATGGCTACACCTTC. Translated, it gives CASSLSTGTQYGYTF. The V call is TRBV4-1, the J call TRBJ1-2, with D possibly matching TRBD1 (6 bases). CDR3 length: 15 amino acids. V lost 4 bases and J 5 bases, leaving 17 bases between the germline ends. The germline V gene encodes CDR1 MGHRA and CDR2 YSYEKL.

The V call is TRBV5-1, the J call TRBJ2-7; maybe TRBD1 (7 bases). Per germline, CDR1 SGHRS and CDR2 YFSETQ. The CDR3 has 16 amino acids. V shed 4 bases and J shed 1 base, with 18 bases lying between them. Here the CDR3 DNA reads TGCGCCAGCAGCCTCAGGGGGGATAGCACTTCCTACGAGCAGTACTTC. The encoded protein is CASSLRGDSTSYEQYF. Looking up the rest from reference TRBV5-1 and TRBJ2-7 gives the full variable domain: KAGVTQTPRYLIKTRGQQVTLSCSPISGHRSVSWYQQTPGQGLQFLFEYFSETQRNKGNFPGRFSGRQFSNSRSEMNVSTLELGDSALYLCASSLRGDSTSYEQYFGPGTRLTVT.

The chain uses TRBV7-6 and TRBJ2-2; the match to TRBD2 covers 11 bases. The CDR3 contains 17 residues. Germline values: CDR1 SGHVS, CDR2 FNYEAQ. Trimming at V came to 4 bases and at J to 2 bases, leaving 6 bases not matched to a gene. CDR3 nucleotides: TGTGCCAGCAGCTCAACGGGACTAGCGGAAAACACCGGGGAGCTGTTTTTT. This gives the protein CASSSTGLAENTGELFF.

This clone was seen once. The CDR3, as DNA: TGTGCCAGCATACGAGGGGGCGCCGCAGCGTATCAGCCCCAGCATTTT. Translation: CASIRGGAAAYQPQHF. The V call is TRBV28, the J call TRBJ1-5, with TRBD1 matching over 7 bases. V lost 7 bases and J lost 5; bases outside the gene matches: 14. The CDR3 covers 16 residues. CDR1 MDHEN and CDR2 SYDVKM come from the germline V gene.

The chain recombines TRBV5-6 with TRBJ2-5; D unclear. The V gene lost 2 bases and the J gene lost 3 bases, with 8 bases spanning the gap. CDR3 length equals 13 residues. Germline CDR1 and CDR2: SGHDT and YYEEEE. Here the CDR3 DNA reads TGTGCCAGCAGCTTATGGCAGGAAGAGACCCAGTACTTC. Its protein is CASSLWQEETQYF.

This clone was seen once. The V and J genes are TRBV5-1 and TRBJ2-7, with 9 bases aligning to TRBD1. The CDR3 has 14 amino acids. CDR1 and CDR2 (germline): SGHRS, YFSETQ. Trimming removed 0 bases from V and 2 bases from J; junction bases left unmatched: 0. The DNA of the CDR3 is TGCGCCAGCAGCTTGGGGACAGGGGCCTACGAGCAGTACTTC. Translating gives CASSLGTGAYEQYF.